The sequence of this TCR beta chain was determined in a study of blood T cell repertoires in COVID-19. Turning to the study itself: Italy, Spain and the United States were the sources of the convalescent and acute COVID-19 samples. Sources were T cells, B-cell-depleted T cells, or PBMCs; the material itself was cDNA or gDNA.

Seattle enrolled patients during active infection and tracked them longitudinally. Study processing details: By means of reference gene primer amplification, nucleated cell counts were estimated. The table came from immunoSEQ multiplex PCR; TCRdb's copy has only in-frame clones and leaves some out. V and J calls and clone size are copied from that table; D and trimming were computed from the DNA. The sample includes about 93,000 clones, under 90% seen only once; the top ten take about 4.8%. Germline assignment: CDR1 ENHRY and CDR2 SYGVKD. V shed 2 bases and J shed 4 bases, with 8 bases lying between them. This CDR3 has 14 amino acids.

This receptor was obtained from a man aged 60 to 69 with COVID-19, enrolled during active disease. Sequencing input: peripheral blood. The chain combines TRBV10-3 with TRBJ1-4; D is unresolved. As DNA, the CDR3 is TGTGCCATCAGTGAGGTTAGGAGTAATGAAAAACTGTTTTTT. It is translated as CAISEVRSNEKLFF.